The rows below give T cell receptor beta chains drawn from one sample of a study of blood T cells in healthy people across ages. TCRdb itself ran the 5' RACE reads through MiXCR, one entry per CDR3 protein. The table has some 730,000 distinct CDR3 sequences, over 20% seen once. Sample: blood. Receptors originate from a man aged 65 to 79 in good health. CDR3s include the opening cysteine and the closing phenylalanine or tryptophan. A D gene is named only where the DNA matches it firmly. Where a row states a size, it is once, few, many or the class of an expanded clone; other rows omit it.

size	V	D	J	CDR3	DNA
.	TRBV6-5	TRBD1	TRBJ1-1	CASSTDRDYAEAFF	TGTGCCAGCAGTACAGACAGGGATTACGCTGAAGCTTTCTTT
few	TRBV5-1	.	TRBJ1-3	CASSEGVSGNTIYF	TGCGCCAGCAGCGAGGGGGTTTCTGGAAACACCATATATTTT
.	TRBV21-1	.	TRBJ2-1	CASSTPTSRSPNEQFF	TGTGCCAGCAGCACACCGACTAGTAGATCCCCCAATGAGCAGTTCTTC
few	TRBV29-1	TRBD1	TRBJ2-3	CSGTTGTTDTQYF	TGCAGCGGCACGACAGGGACGACAGATACGCAGTATTTT
few	TRBV12-3/TRBV12-4	.	TRBJ2-5	CASSLEIPPETQYF	TGTGCCAGCAGTTTAGAAATTCCCCCAGAGACCCAGTACTTC
few	TRBV12-5	.	TRBJ2-3	CASGLVKWTAGFTDTQYF	TGTGCTAGTGGTTTGGTAAAATGGACGGCAGGGTTTACAGATACGCAGTATTTT
few	TRBV12-3/TRBV12-4	.	TRBJ2-3	CAGSWVQADTQYF	TGTGCCGGCAGTTGGGTCCAAGCAGATACGCAGTATTTT
once	TRBV5-7	TRBD2	TRBJ2-4	CASSLDLGGGLAKNIQYF	TGTGCCAGCAGCTTGGATCTTGGCGGGGGGTTAGCCAAAAACATTCAGTACTTC
.	TRBV20-1	.	TRBJ2-4	CSALFVNIQYF	TGCAGTGCTCTCTTCGTCAACATTCAGTACTTC
.	TRBV5-1	.	TRBJ2-2	CASSSSGARNTGELFF	TGCGCCAGCAGCTCCTCGGGGGCCCGTAACACCGGGGAGCTGTTTTTT
few	TRBV30	TRBD2	TRBJ2-3	CAWSVPGRSVTQYF	TGTGCCTGGAGTGTACCCGGGAGGAGTGTTACGCAGTATTTT
many	TRBV7-8	.	TRBJ1-2	CASSLNLENYGYTF	TGTGCCAGCAGCTTAAATCTTGAGAACTATGGCTACACCTTC
.	TRBV29-1	TRBD2	TRBJ2-3	CSFGTSPVLPQYF	TGCAGCTTTGGGACTAGCCCGGTCCTGCCGCAGTATTTT
.	TRBV3-1	.	TRBJ2-7	CASSQPDYVVDGYEQYF	TGTGCCAGCAGCCAACCTGATTACGTTGTAGACGGCTACGAGCAGTACTTC
few	TRBV10-3	.	TRBJ2-1	CAIGKGKSSYNEQFF	TGTGCCATAGGGAAGGGGAAGAGCTCCTACAATGAGCAGTTCTTC
.	TRBV7-2	.	TRBJ2-3	CASSELTDTQYF	TGTGCCAGCAGCGAATTGACAGATACGCAGTATTTT
.	TRBV7-9	TRBD2	TRBJ2-1	CASSLTMTSGRGNEQFF	TGTGCCAGCAGCTTAACAATGACTAGCGGGAGGGGCAATGAGCAGTTCTTC
few	TRBV3-1	.	TRBJ1-1	CASKSSLDTEAFF	TGTGCCAGCAAATCCTCCTTGGACACTGAAGCTTTCTTT
few	TRBV5-1	.	TRBJ2-5	CASSRLGDQETQYF	TGCGCCAGCAGCCGACTAGGAGATCAGGAGACCCAGTACTTC
few	TRBV6-6	TRBD1	TRBJ1-1	CASSPSPGQGTNTEAFF	TGTGCCAGCAGCCCTTCTCCGGGACAGGGAACCAACACTGAAGCTTTCTTT
.	TRBV20-1	TRBD1	TRBJ1-2	CSASPTGNYGYTF	TGCAGTGCTAGCCCGACAGGGAACTATGGCTACACCTTC
.	TRBV20-1	.	TRBJ2-3	CSAASGSTDTQYF	TGCAGTGCCGCCTCCGGTAGCACAGATACGCAGTATTTT
.	TRBV5-1	.	TRBJ1-1	CASSPDSQYTEAFF	TGCGCCAGCAGCCCAGACAGTCAATACACTGAAGCTTTCTTT
many	TRBV29-1	.	TRBJ2-5	CSVDLTVGKTQYF	TGCAGCGTTGATCTGACAGTGGGAAAGACCCAGTACTTC